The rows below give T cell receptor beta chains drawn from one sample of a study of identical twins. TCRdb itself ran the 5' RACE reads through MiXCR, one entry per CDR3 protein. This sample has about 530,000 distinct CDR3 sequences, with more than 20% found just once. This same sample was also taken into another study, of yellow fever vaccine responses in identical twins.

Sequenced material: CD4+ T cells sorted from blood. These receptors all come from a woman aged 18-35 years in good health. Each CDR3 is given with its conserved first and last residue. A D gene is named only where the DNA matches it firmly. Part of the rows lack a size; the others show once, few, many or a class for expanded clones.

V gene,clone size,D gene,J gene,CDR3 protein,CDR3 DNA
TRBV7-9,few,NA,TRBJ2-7,CASSLGPWGSYEQYF,TGTGCCAGCAGCTTGGGGCCCTGGGGGTCCTACGAGCAGTACTTC
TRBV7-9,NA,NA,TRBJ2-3,CASSSQWTSTDTQYF,TGTGCCAGCAGCTCCCAGTGGACTAGCACAGATACGCAGTATTTT
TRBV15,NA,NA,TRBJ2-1,CATSRDPRASSYNEQFF,TGTGCCACCAGCAGAGATCCGAGGGCCAGCTCCTACAATGAGCAGTTCTTC
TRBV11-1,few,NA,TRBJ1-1,CASSLASKGTEAFF,TGTGCCAGCAGCTTAGCGAGCAAGGGCACTGAAGCTTTCTTT
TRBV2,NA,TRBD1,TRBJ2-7,CATGQLHYEQYF,TGTGCCACGGGACAGCTCCACTACGAGCAGTACTTC
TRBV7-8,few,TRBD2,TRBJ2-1,CASSPTGLAGLGYNEQFF,TGTGCCAGCAGCCCGACGGGACTAGCGGGATTAGGGTACAATGAGCAGTTCTTC
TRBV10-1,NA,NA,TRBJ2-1,CASSWAVGLSYNEQFF,TGCGCCAGCAGTTGGGCTGTCGGTTTGTCCTACAATGAGCAGTTCTTC
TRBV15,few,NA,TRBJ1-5,CATSRDPGQVQPQHF,TGTGCCACCAGCAGAGACCCAGGGCAGGTGCAGCCCCAGCATTTT
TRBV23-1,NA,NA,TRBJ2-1,CASSQSRGDDYMQFF,TGCGCCAGCAGTCAATCGAGAGGGGACGATTATATGCAGTTCTTC
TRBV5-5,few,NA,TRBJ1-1,CAGREGNVAFF,TGTGCCGGGAGGGAGGGGAACGTTGCTTTCTTT
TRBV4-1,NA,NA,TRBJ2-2,CASSLHTGRTGELFF,TGCGCCAGCAGCCTACACACGGGGAGGACCGGGGAGCTGTTTTTT
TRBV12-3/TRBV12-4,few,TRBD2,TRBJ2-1,CASSLSSGGRNEQFF,TGTGCCAGCAGTCTATCTAGCGGGGGTCGCAATGAGCAGTTCTTC
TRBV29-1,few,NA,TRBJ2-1,CSVALGLHTIEQFF,TGCAGCGTTGCCCTCGGACTACACACAATTGAGCAGTTCTTC
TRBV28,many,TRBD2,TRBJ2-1,CASSRAGGGYNEQFF,TGTGCCAGCAGCCGAGCGGGAGGCGGGTACAATGAGCAGTTCTTC
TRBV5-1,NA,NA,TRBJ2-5,CASSLGGLSGMETQYF,TGCGCCAGCAGCTTGGGGGGACTTTCCGGGATGGAGACCCAGTACTTC
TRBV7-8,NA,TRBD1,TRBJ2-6,CASSKRTGGSSGANVLTF,TGTGCCAGCAGCAAAAGGACAGGGGGCTCCTCTGGGGCCAACGTCCTGACTTTC
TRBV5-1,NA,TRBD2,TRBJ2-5,CASRQGTSGVQETQYF,TGCGCCAGCAGACAAGGGACTAGCGGGGTCCAAGAGACCCAGTACTTC
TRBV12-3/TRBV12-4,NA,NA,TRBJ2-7,CASSRGRGYEQYF,TGTGCCAGCAGCAGAGGAAGGGGCTACGAGCAGTACTTC
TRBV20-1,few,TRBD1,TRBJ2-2,CSARRTGRFTGELFF,TGCAGTGCTCGGCGGACAGGGCGTTTCACCGGGGAGCTGTTTTTT
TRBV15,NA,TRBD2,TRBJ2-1,CATSRGLAASYNEQFF,TGTGCCACCAGCAGAGGACTAGCGGCATCCTACAATGAGCAGTTCTTC
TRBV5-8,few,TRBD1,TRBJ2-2,CASSSGGSIVTGELFF,TGTGCCAGCAGCTCAGGGGGCTCTATTGTCACCGGGGAGCTGTTTTTT
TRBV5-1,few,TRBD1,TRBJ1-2,CASSVDRANYGYTF,TGCGCCAGCAGCGTGGACAGGGCTAACTATGGCTACACCTTC